This record covers a single T cell receptor (beta chain). Its antigen is still unknown. The PCR had 60 Vbeta and 13 Jbeta primers. Using immunoSEQ multiplex PCR, the repertoire was profiled, and TCRdb retains in-frame clones only, with some absent. The sample lists about 80,000 clones, around 60% occurring once. The data were obtained in a study of cytomegalovirus exposure and HLA in healthy donors. Whole-study results and caveats: The study assumed roughly uniform donor sequencing depth for presence/absence analyses.

CDR1 is MGHDK, CDR2 SYGVNS, per germline. This CDR3 has 12 amino acids. V shed 4 bases and J shed 5 bases, with 8 bases lying between them. The sample consisted of PBMCs. The TCR was taken from a male donor in good health and CMV-seropositive. The rearrangement uses TRBV25-1 and TRBJ1-2; D ambiguous. The CDR3 nucleotides are TGTGCCAGCAGTGTAGCCTATTATGGCTACACCTTC. Its protein product is CASSVAYYGYTF.